The 32 T cell receptor beta chains below come from one sample, sequenced in a study of T cells in Graves' hyperthyroidism and ophthalmopathy. Using RNA transcripts as the source, TCR beta CDR3 regions were amplified. Carried out on the TCR CDR3, a first-round RT-PCR used the HTBI primer set. TCRdb re-called the multiplex PCR reads with MiXCR, one entry per CDR3 protein. There are around 600,000 distinct CDR3 sequences in the sample; roughly a sixth occur only once, and around 3.5% lies in the top ten. The specimen was blood. Receptors were obtained from a woman in her thirties or forties with Graves' ophthalmopathy.

Many counts were recorded for this clonotype. V gene TRBV18 combines with J gene TRBJ2-3; 10 nucleotides match TRBD1. Germline loops: CDR1 KGHSH, CDR2 LQKENI. Unmatched junction bases numbered 5, after V lost 3 bases and J lost 2 bases. The CDR3 has 16 residues. The CDR3 reads CASSPRQGASTDTQYF. CDR3 DNA sequence: TGTGCCAGCTCACCCAGACAGGGGGCTTCCACAGATACGCAGTATTTT.

The chain couples TRBV3-1 to TRBJ1-2; D is unclear. The germline gives CDR1 LGHDT, CDR2 YNNKEL (reference sequence). Trimming removed 1 base from V and 4 bases from J, with 7 bases in between. The CDR3 consists of 13 residues. The CDR3 sequence is CASSQGSSYGYTF. DNA for the CDR3: TGTGCCAGCAGCCAAGGAAGCAGCTATGGCTACACCTTC. The variable domain in full, completed from reference TRBV3-1 and TRBJ1-2, reads DTAVSQTPKYLVTQMGNDKSIKCEQNLGHDTMYWYKQDSKKFLKIMFSYNNKELIINETVPNRFSPKSPDKAHLNLHINSLELGDSAVYFCASSQGSSYGYTFGSGTRLTVV.

This clonotype has ten or more counts. This sequence joins TRBV7-9 and TRBJ1-1; TRBD1 is a possible D gene (5 bases). CDR1 and CDR2 (germline): SEHNR, FQNEAQ (reference sequence). This CDR3 contains 12 residues. V was shortened by 2 bases and J by 8 bases, with 9 bases between the two germline ends. The CDR3 is CASSLSGEEAFF. CDR3 DNA sequence: TGTGCCAGCAGCTTATCGGGGGAGGAAGCTTTCTTT.

This clonotype was observed at least ten times. The rearrangement links TRBV3-1 to TRBJ2-5; D remains ambiguous. CDR3 length: 13 residues. In germline, CDR1 is LGHDT, CDR2 YNNKEL (reference sequence). V was trimmed by 2 bases and J by 4 bases, leaving 8 bases between them. CDR3: CASSQPGLETQYF. As DNA, the CDR3 is TGTGCCAGCAGCCAACCCGGGTTAGAGACCCAGTACTTC.

The chain carries TRBV20-1 and TRBJ2-1, with TRBD2 matching 10 bases. Germline V lookup: CDR1 DFQATT, CDR2 SNEGSKA (reference sequence). The CDR3 runs 17 residues. V gave up 5 bases and J gave up 7 bases; unmatched junction bases: 17. The CDR3 DNA follows: TGCAGTGCTTTACCCACAGCGGGAGGGCCCTCGGGAAATGAGCAGTTCTTC. As protein: CSALPTAGGPSGNEQFF.

This rearrangement joins TRBV19 to TRBJ2-5; perhaps TRBD2 as D (5 bases). The CDR3 length is 13 residues. Germline CDR1 reads LNHDA; CDR2 reads SQIVND (reference sequence). The ends were cut back, 4 bases at V and 5 bases at J, with 11 bases in the middle. Here the CDR3 reads CASSSLPGETQYF. The CDR3 coding sequence is TGTGCCAGTAGTAGTCTGCCGGGGGAGACCCAGTACTTC.

This clonotype was detected a few times. CDR3 DNA sequence: TGTGCCAGCAGGATCCAAAATCAGCCCCAGCATTTT. This gives the protein CASRIQNQPQHF. The gene calls are TRBV6-4 and TRBJ1-5; D remains unclear. This CDR3 has 12 amino acids. CDR1 is MRHNA, CDR2 SNTAGT, per germline. V was trimmed by 6 bases and J by 4 bases, leaving 7 bases between them.

This clonotype came up many times. The J gene is TRBJ2-1, the V gene TRBV5-1, with 11 nucleotides matching TRBD2. Germline V gives CDR1 SGHRS, CDR2 YFSETQ. After removal of 1 base from V and 6 bases from J, the junction contained 9 bases not matched to a gene. The CDR3 is 17 amino acids. The DNA for the CDR3 is TGCGCCAGCAGCTTGTCGGCGAGTCTAGCGGGAGGCAATGAGCAGTTCTTC. The encoded protein is CASSLSASLAGGNEQFF.

This chain joins TRBV30 and TRBJ1-4, with TRBD1 matching over 11 bases. CDR1 and CDR2 (germline): GTSNPN, SVGIG (reference sequence). The CDR3 totals 16 residues. V gave up 3 bases and J gave up 5 bases; unmatched junction bases: 8. This CDR3 is CAWSSGQGGENEKLFF. DNA of the CDR3: TGTGCCTGGAGCTCGGGACAGGGGGGAGAAAATGAAAAACTGTTTTTT.

The chain links TRBV19 to TRBJ2-2, with D perhaps matching TRBD2 (5 bases). Trimming took off 8 bases at V and 6 bases at J, with 10 bases between the two ends. Germline lookup yields CDR1 LNHDA and CDR2 SQIVND (reference sequence). This CDR3 has 12 residues. The CDR3 here is CASQKRAGELFF. In DNA form, the CDR3 reads TGTGCCAGTCAAAAGAGGGCCGGGGAGCTGTTTTTT.

The V and J genes are TRBV20-1 and TRBJ2-1, with 13 bases fitting TRBD2. In germline, CDR1 is DFQATT, CDR2 SNEGSKA (reference sequence). This CDR3 is built from 16 residues. The trim removed 6 bases at V and 1 base at J, leaving 6 bases unmatched. The CDR3 protein is CSARTLAGGSYNEQFF. As DNA, the CDR3 is TGCAGTGCCAGAACACTAGCGGGAGGGTCCTACAATGAGCAGTTCTTC.

With regard to this clonotype: This may come from a read error, since a much larger clone is one base off. The chain recombines TRBV29-1 with TRBJ1-5; 8 bases agree with TRBD1. This CDR3 has 17 amino acids. Trimming at V came to 0 bases and at J to 3 bases, leaving 10 bases not matched to a gene. Germline V gene lookup returns CDR1 SQVTM and CDR2 ANQGSEA. The CDR3: CSVEDLDRAWDNQPQHF. The CDR3 DNA follows: TGCAGCGTTGAAGACCTGGACAGGGCTTGGGACAATCAGCCCCAGCATTTT.

Ten or more counts support this clonotype. The genes are TRBV12-5 and TRBJ1-5; D unclear. Trimming shortened V by 6 bases and J by 1 base, and 4 bases separated the two germline ends. CDR1 and CDR2 from the germline V gene are LGHNT and FRNRAP. This CDR3 has 12 amino acids. CDR3 in DNA: TGTGCTAGTGGACGCAGCAATCAGCCCCAGCATTTT. Translated: CASGRSNQPQHF.

CDR3 amino acids: CASSDLAEQETQYF. In nucleotides, the CDR3 is TGTGCCAGTAGTGACCTAGCGGAACAAGAGACCCAGTACTTC. The chain carries TRBV19 and TRBJ2-5; 7 bases are shared with TRBD2. Germline-derived CDR1 and CDR2 are LNHDA and SQIVND (reference sequence). This CDR3 contains 14 residues. V lost 5 bases to trimming and J lost 2 bases; unmatched junction nucleotides: 5.

This chain connects TRBV4-2 to TRBJ1-3; the match to TRBD1 covers 9 bases. Per germline, CDR1 LGHNA and CDR2 YNFKEQ. The CDR3 runs 17 residues. The trim removed 6 bases at V and 0 bases at J, leaving 9 bases unmatched. The CDR3 sequence: CASRHIRDRVSGNTIYF. The CDR3 DNA is TGTGCCAGCAGGCACATCCGGGACAGGGTCTCTGGAAACACCATATATTTT.

The rearrangement joins TRBV5-5 to TRBJ2-2; 11 bases agree with TRBD2. The V gene end was trimmed by 4 bases and the J gene end by 5 bases; junction bases not matched to a gene: 4. The germline V gene has CDR1 SGHKS and CDR2 YYEKEE (reference sequence). The CDR3 sequence is 15 residues long. The CDR3 DNA reads as TGTGCCAGCAGCGTGGGGACTAGCGGAACCGGGGAGCTGTTTTTT. As protein: CASSVGTSGTGELFF.

In this sample, this clonotype turned up a few times. The chain couples TRBV5-1 to TRBJ1-6; perhaps TRBD1 as D (6 bases). Trimming took 0 bases from V and 14 from J, leaving 12 bases between them. The CDR3 extends over 13 amino acids. Germline CDR1 is SGHRS and CDR2 is YFSETQ. This CDR3 is CASSLEGGPTLHF. CDR3 nucleotides: TGCGCCAGCAGCTTGGAAGGGGGGCCCACCCTCCACTTT.

This clonotype showed up many times. The chain combines TRBV28 with TRBJ2-7, with D unresolved. Germline CDR1 reads MDHEN; CDR2 reads SYDVKM. V was clipped by 3 bases and J by 6 bases, with 12 bases between them. CDR3 size: 13 residues. The CDR3 loop is CASSFGDGVEQYF. DNA of the CDR3: TGTGCCAGCAGTTTCGGTGATGGGGTCGAGCAGTACTTC.

V usage is TRBV10-3 and J usage is TRBJ2-3, with 10 bases fitting TRBD1. V lost 10 bases, J lost 4 bases, and 8 bases stayed unmatched. Germline assignment: CDR1 ENHRY and CDR2 SYGVKD. This CDR3 spans 14 amino acids. The CDR3 bases are TGTGCCACACAAGCCGGGACAGGGGCAGATACGCAGTATTTT. It specifies CATQAGTGADTQYF.

This clonotype was recorded at least ten times. The chain has TRBV30 and TRBJ2-2, with 10 bases matching TRBD2. Unmatched junction bases numbered 9, after V lost 7 bases and J lost 4 bases. This CDR3 is 15 amino acids long. CDR1 GTSNPN and CDR2 SVGIG come from the germline V gene (reference sequence). Here the CDR3 DNA reads TGTGCCTTCCAACCGGGACTAGCGAGCACCGGGGAGCTGTTTTTT. Protein: CAFQPGLASTGELFF.

In its sample, this clonotype was seen many times. Relative to the germline gene, one junction end is altered; a read error may explain this. In DNA, the CDR3 is TGCAGTGCTTCCGGGACAGGGGGCAAGCAGCCCCAGCATTTT. Protein product: CSASGTGGKQPQHF. The chain uses TRBV20-1 and TRBJ1-5; 12 positions match TRBD1. The CDR3 covers 14 residues. Germline lookup yields CDR1 DFQATT and CDR2 SNEGSKA (reference sequence).

In its sample, this clonotype was seen many times. The chain combines TRBV7-3 with TRBJ2-2; tentatively, D is TRBD1 (5 bases). V was clipped by 3 bases and J by 6 bases, with 8 bases between them. Germline assignment: CDR1 SGHTA and CDR2 FQGTGA. This CDR3 spans 13 amino acids. CDR3: CASSFPGSGELFF. CDR3 DNA: TGTGCCAGCAGCTTTCCAGGGTCCGGGGAGCTGTTTTTT.

The V gene is TRBV29-1, the J gene TRBJ1-2; D ambiguous. The CDR3 is made up of 14 amino acids. CDR1 and CDR2 from the germline V gene are SQVTM and ANQGSEA. V was cut by 7 bases and J by 3 bases, with 18 bases left in between. The CDR3 DNA is TGCAGCGCTGATAGCCCAGTGAGAGACTATGGCTACACCTTC. Amino acids: CSADSPVRDYGYTF.

The chain is built from TRBV6-1 and TRBJ2-3; tentatively, D is TRBD2 (5 bases). V was shortened by 7 bases and J by 6 bases, with 17 bases between the two germline ends. The CDR3 length is 14 residues. Germline CDR1 reads MNHNS; CDR2 reads SASEGT. Here the CDR3 reads CASNPGMGLDTQYF. The CDR3 DNA reads as TGTGCCAGCAACCCGGGGATGGGCCTGGATACGCAGTATTTT.

The rearrangement joins TRBV27 to TRBJ2-3, with D possibly matching TRBD2 (6 bases). Trimming stripped 7 bases from V and 0 bases from J, with 11 bases between. This CDR3 spans 14 amino acids. The germline CDR1 and CDR2 sequences are MNHEY and SMNVEV (reference sequence). CDR3: CASKRERSTDTQYF. In nucleotides, the CDR3 is TGTGCCAGCAAACGGGAGAGAAGCACAGATACGCAGTATTTT.

This clonotype was counted at least ten times. The chain employs TRBV7-3 and TRBJ2-7; D is unclear. This CDR3 has 13 residues. CDR1 and CDR2 (germline): SGHTA, FQGTGA. V was pared by 2 bases and J by 2 bases, with 7 bases between. The CDR3 DNA reads TGTGCCAGCAGCTTAGTTGCAACCTACGAGCAGTACTTC. The encoded protein is CASSLVATYEQYF.

This clonotype was seen repeatedly, ten times or more. This sequence joins TRBV7-8 and TRBJ2-4, with TRBD2 identical over 11 bases. Germline V lookup: CDR1 SGHVS, CDR2 FQNEAQ. There are 17 residues in the CDR3. Trimming cost V 0 bases and J 6 bases; bases outside gene matches: 7. This CDR3 reads CASSLAYSGRAGNIQYF. The CDR3 DNA follows: TGTGCCAGCAGCTTAGCGTATAGCGGGAGGGCCGGAAACATTCAGTACTTC.

This clonotype was seen ten or more times. The chain employs TRBV30 and TRBJ1-1; a possible D gene is TRBD1 (6 bases). CDR1 GTSNPN and CDR2 SVGIG come from the germline V gene (reference sequence). The ends were cut back, 2 bases at V and 2 bases at J, with 18 bases in the middle. This CDR3 has 16 residues. The CDR3 protein is CAWSSGTTIYNTEAFF. The CDR3, as DNA: TGTGCCTGGAGTTCCGGGACAACCATCTACAACACTGAAGCTTTCTTT. Drawing the rest from reference TRBV30 and TRBJ1-1, the complete variable domain is SQTIHQWPATLVQPVGSPLSLECTVEGTSNPNLYWYRQAAGRGLQLLFYSVGIGQISSEVPQNLSASRPQDRQFILSSKKLLLSDSGFYLCAWSSGTTIYNTEAFFGQGTRLTVV.

The chain is built from TRBV6-5 and TRBJ2-1; D possibly corresponds to TRBD2 (6 bases). V lost 2 bases and J lost 10, with 9 bases in between. Germline assignment: CDR1 MNHEY and CDR2 SVGAGI. The CDR3 runs to 12 residues. The CDR3 nucleotides are TGTGCCAGCAGTTACGGGGCGGGGGAGCAGTTCTTC. Translation: CASSYGAGEQFF.

This clonotype has a count of ten or more. This chain uses TRBV20-1 with TRBJ2-1; tentative D call: TRBD2 (7 bases). Germline CDR1 DFQATT, CDR2 SNEGSKA (reference sequence). V was cut by 6 bases and J by 12 bases, with 12 bases left in between. CDR3 length: 10 amino acids. The CDR3, as DNA: TGCAGTGCGAGGGGGACTATGCAGTTCTTC. Its protein is CSARGTMQFF.

The chain is built from TRBV6-1 and TRBJ2-7, with 7 bases identical to TRBD2. J gave up 4 bases and V 7 bases, and 10 bases lay outside the gene matches. The CDR3 is 14 amino acids. Germline V gene lookup returns CDR1 MNHNS and CDR2 SASEGT. As DNA, the CDR3 is TGTGCCAGCATCACAGGCGGGAGTGGGTACGAGCAGTACTTC. Translated: CASITGGSGYEQYF.

This clonotype was counted at least ten times. The chain employs TRBV11-2 and TRBJ2-5; TRBD2 agrees at 8 bases. V shed 6 bases, J shed 0 bases, and the junction held 9 bases outside the gene matches. Per the germline V gene, CDR1 is SGHAT and CDR2 is FQNNGV. This CDR3 has 16 amino acids. CDR3: CASRPSGSAYQETQYF. The CDR3 nucleotides are TGTGCCAGCAGGCCGAGCGGGAGTGCGTACCAAGAGACCCAGTACTTC.